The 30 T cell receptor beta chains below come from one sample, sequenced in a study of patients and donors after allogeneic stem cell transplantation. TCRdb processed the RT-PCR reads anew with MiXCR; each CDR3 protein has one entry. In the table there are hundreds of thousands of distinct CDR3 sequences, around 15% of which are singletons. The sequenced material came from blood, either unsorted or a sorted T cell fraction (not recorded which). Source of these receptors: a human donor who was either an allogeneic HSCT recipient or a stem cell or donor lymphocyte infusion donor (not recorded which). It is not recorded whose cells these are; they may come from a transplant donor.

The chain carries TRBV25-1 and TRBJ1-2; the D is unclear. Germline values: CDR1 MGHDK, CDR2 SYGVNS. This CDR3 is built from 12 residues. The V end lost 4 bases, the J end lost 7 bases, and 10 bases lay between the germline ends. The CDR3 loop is CASSGKRVGYTF. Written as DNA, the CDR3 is TGTGCCAGCAGTGGAAAACGGGTTGGCTACACCTTC.

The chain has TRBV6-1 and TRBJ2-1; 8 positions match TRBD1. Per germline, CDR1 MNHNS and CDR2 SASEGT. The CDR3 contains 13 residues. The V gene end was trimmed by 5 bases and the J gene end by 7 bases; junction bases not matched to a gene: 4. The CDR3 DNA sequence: TGTGCCAGCAGTCCGGACAGGGTGAATGAGCAGTTCTTC. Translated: CASSPDRVNEQFF.

DNA of the CDR3: TGTGCCAGCAGTTCAACAGTCTCCCCCACAGATACGCAGTATTTT. It yields the protein CASSSTVSPTDTQYF. The rearrangement joins TRBV2 to TRBJ2-3; unclear D gene. The CDR3 totals 15 residues. The germline V gene encodes CDR1 SNHLY and CDR2 FYNNEI. The V end was cut by 5 bases, the J end by 2 bases, with 14 bases between.

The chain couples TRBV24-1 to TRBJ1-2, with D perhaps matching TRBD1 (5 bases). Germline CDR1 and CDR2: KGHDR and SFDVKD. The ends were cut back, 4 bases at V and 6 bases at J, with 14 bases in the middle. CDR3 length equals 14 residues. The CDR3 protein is CATSEKGQANGYTF. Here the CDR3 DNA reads TGTGCCACCAGTGAGAAGGGGCAGGCGAATGGCTACACCTTC.

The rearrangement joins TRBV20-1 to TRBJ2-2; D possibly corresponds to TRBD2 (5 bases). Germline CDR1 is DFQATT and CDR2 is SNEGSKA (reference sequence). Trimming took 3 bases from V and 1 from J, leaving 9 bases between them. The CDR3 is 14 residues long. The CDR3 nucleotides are TGCAGTGCTAGTCCTAGCAGGAACACCGGGGAGCTGTTTTTT. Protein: CSASPSRNTGELFF.

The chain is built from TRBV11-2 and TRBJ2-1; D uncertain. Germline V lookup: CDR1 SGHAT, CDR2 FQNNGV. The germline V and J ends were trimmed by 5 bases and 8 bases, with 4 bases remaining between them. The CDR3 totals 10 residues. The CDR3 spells CASSLDEQFF. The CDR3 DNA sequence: TGTGCCAGCAGCCTCGATGAGCAGTTCTTC.

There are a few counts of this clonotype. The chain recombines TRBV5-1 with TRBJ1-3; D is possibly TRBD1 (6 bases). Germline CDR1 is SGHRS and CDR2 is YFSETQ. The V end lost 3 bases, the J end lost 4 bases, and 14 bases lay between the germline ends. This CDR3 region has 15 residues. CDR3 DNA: TGCGCCAGCAGCTCCGGTTCCGGACAGGGAAACACCATATATTTT. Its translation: CASSSGSGQGNTIYF.

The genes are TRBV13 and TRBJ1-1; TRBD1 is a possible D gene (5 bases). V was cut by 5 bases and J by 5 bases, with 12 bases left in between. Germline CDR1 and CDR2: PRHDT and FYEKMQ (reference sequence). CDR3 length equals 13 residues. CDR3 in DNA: TGTGCCAGCAGCGGTCCGGGACGGACTGAAGCTTTCTTT. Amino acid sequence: CASSGPGRTEAFF.

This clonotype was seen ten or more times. As DNA, the CDR3 is TGTGCCAGCAGTTTAACACACCCTGGGGAGCAGTACTTC. Protein: CASSLTHPGEQYF. The V gene is TRBV12-3 or TRBV12-4, the J gene TRBJ2-7; D unresolved. CDR3 length equals 13 residues. V lost 2 bases, J lost 7 bases, and 12 bases lay in between.

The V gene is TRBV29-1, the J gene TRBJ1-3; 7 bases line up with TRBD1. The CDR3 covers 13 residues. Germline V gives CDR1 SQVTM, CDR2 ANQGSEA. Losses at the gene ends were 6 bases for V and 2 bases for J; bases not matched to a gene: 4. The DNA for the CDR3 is TGCAGCGTGGCCGACAGGGCTGGAAACACCATATATTTT. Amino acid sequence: CSVADRAGNTIYF.

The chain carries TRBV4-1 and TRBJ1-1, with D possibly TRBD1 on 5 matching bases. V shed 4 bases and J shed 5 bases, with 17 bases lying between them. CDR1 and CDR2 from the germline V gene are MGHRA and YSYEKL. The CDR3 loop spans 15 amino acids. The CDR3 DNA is TGCGCCAGCAGCCCACCCGGGGCCCCCCGGACTGAAGCTTTCTTT. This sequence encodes CASSPPGAPRTEAFF.

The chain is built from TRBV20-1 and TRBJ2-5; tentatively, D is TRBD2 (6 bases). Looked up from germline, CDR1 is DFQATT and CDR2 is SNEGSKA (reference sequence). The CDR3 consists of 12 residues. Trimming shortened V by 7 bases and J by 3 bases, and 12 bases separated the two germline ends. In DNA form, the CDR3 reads TGCAGTGTGGCGGGGATAGAAGAGACCCAGTACTTC. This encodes CSVAGIEETQYF.

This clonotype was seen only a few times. CDR3 DNA sequence: TGCGCCAGCAGCTTGGGCGGGGGGGGCTCAGATACGCAGTATTTT. This encodes CASSLGGGGSDTQYF. V and J are TRBV5-1 and TRBJ2-3, with TRBD2 matching over 9 bases. Germline V CDR1 and CDR2: SGHRS, YFSETQ. The ends lost 0 bases at V and 4 bases at J; junction bases unmatched: 3. This CDR3 region has 15 residues.

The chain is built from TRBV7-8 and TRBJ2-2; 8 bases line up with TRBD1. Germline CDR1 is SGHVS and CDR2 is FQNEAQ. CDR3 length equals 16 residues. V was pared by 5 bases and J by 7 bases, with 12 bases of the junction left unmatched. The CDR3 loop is CASSRAQGARGGELFF. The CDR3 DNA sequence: TGTGCCAGCAGCCGTGCTCAGGGGGCGCGGGGCGGGGAGCTGTTTTTT.

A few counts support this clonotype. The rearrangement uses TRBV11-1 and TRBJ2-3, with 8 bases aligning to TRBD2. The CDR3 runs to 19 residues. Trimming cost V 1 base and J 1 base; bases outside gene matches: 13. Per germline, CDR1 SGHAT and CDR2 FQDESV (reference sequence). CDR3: CASSLVQGERGRRTDTQYF. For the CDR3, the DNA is TGTGCCAGCAGCTTAGTTCAAGGGGAGCGGGGGCGTCGCACAGATACGCAGTATTTT.

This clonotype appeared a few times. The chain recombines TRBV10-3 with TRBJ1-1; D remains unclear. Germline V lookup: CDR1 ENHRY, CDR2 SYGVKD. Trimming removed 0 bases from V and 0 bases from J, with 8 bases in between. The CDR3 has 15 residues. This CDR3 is CAISESPGMNTEAFF. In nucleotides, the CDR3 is TGTGCCATCAGTGAGTCGCCGGGGATGAACACTGAAGCTTTCTTT.

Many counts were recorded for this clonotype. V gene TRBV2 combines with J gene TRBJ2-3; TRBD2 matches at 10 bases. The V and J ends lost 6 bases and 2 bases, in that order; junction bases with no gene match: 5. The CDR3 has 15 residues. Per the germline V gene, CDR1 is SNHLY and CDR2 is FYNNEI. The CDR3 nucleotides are TGTGCCAGCAGCAGGACTAGCGGTGCCACAGATACGCAGTATTTT. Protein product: CASSRTSGATDTQYF.

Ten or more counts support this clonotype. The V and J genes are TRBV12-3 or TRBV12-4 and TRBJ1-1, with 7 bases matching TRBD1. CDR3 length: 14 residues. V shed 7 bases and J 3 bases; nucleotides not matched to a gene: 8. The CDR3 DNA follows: TGTGCCAGCACCCGACAGGGAAGGGACACTGAAGCTTTCTTT. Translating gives CASTRQGRDTEAFF.

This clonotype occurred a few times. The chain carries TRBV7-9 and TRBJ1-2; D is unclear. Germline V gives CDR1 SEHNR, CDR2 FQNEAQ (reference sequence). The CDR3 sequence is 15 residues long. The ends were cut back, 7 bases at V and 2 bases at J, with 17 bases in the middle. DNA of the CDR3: TGTGCCAGCACCCCCCGGAGGGCCTCCAACTATGGCTACACCTTC. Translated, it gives CASTPRRASNYGYTF.

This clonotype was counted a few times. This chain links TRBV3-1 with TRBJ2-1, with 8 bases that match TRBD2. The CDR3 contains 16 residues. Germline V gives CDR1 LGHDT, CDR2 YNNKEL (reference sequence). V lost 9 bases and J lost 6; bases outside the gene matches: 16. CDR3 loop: CASVFPGLVIVNEQFF. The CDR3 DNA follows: TGTGCCAGTGTATTCCCGGGACTAGTGATTGTCAATGAGCAGTTCTTC.

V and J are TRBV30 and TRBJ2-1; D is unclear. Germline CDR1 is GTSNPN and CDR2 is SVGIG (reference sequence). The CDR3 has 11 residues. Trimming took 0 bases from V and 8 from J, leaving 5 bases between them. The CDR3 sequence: CAWSVRYEQFF. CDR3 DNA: TGTGCCTGGAGTGTAAGATATGAGCAGTTCTTC.

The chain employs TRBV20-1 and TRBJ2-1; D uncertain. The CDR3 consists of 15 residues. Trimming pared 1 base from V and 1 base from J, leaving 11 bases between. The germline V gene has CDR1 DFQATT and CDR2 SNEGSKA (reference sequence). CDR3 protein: CSARGVHGSYNEQFF. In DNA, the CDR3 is TGCAGTGCTAGAGGGGTCCACGGGTCCTACAATGAGCAGTTCTTC.

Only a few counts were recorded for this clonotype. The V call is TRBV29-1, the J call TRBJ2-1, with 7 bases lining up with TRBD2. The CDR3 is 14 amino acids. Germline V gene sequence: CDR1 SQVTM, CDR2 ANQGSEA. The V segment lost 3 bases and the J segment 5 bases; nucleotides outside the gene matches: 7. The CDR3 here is CSVDESGINNEQFF. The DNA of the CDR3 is TGCAGCGTTGATGAGAGCGGGATTAACAATGAGCAGTTCTTC.

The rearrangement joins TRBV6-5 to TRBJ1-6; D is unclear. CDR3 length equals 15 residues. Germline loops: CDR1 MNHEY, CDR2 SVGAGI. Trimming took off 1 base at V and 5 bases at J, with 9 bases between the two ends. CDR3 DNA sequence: TGTGCCAGCAGTTACTACATTAGCAATAATTCACCCCTCCACTTT. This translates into CASSYYISNNSPLHF.

The CDR3 reads CSVGRGNEETQYF. The CDR3 region has the DNA TGCAGCGTTGGGAGGGGCAACGAAGAGACCCAGTACTTC. The V gene is TRBV29-1, the J gene TRBJ2-5; D is perhaps TRBD2 (6 bases). In germline, CDR1 is SQVTM, CDR2 ANQGSEA. This CDR3 is built from 13 residues. Between the trimmed V and J ends, which lost 4 bases and 3 bases, there was a span of 12 bases.

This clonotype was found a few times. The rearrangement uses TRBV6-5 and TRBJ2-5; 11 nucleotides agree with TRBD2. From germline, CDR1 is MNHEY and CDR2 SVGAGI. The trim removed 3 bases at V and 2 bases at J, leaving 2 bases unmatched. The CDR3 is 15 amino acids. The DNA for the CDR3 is TGTGCCAGCAGTTATAGACTAGCGGGGCAAGAGACCCAGTACTTC. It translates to CASSYRLAGQETQYF.

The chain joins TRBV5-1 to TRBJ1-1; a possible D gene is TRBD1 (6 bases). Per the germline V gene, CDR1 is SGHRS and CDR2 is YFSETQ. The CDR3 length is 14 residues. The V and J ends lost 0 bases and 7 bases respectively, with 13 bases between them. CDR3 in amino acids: CASSLAMGHHEAFF. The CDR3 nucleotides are TGCGCCAGCAGCTTGGCCATGGGACACCATGAAGCTTTCTTT.

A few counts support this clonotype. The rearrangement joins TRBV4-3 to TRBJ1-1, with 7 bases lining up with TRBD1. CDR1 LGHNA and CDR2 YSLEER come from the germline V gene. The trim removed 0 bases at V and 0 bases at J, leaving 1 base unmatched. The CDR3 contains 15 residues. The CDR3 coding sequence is TGCGCCAGCAGCCAAGAAGACAGGGTGAACACTGAAGCTTTCTTT. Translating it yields CASSQEDRVNTEAFF.

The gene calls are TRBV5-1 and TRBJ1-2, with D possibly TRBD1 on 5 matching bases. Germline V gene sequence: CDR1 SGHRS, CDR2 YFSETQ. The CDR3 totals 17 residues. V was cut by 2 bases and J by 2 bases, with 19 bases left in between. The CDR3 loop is CASSLGDRDSRNYGYTF. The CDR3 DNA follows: TGCGCCAGCAGCTTAGGTGACCGGGACTCCCGAAACTATGGCTACACCTTC.

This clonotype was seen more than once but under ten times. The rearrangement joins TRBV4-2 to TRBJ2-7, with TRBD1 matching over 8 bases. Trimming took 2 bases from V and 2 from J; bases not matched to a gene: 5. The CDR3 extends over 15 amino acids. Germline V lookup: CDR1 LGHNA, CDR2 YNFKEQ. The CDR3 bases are TGTGCCAGCAGCCAATTACAGGGGGTGCCCTACGAGCAGTACTTC. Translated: CASSQLQGVPYEQYF.